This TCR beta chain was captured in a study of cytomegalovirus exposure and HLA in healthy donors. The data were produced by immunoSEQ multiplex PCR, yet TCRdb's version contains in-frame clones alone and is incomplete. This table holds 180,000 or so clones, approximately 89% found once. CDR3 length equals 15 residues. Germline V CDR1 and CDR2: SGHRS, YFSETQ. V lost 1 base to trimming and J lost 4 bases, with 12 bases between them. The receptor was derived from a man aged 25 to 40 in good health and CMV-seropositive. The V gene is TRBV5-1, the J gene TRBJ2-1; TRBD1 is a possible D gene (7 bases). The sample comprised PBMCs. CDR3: CASSLRRGEYNEQFF. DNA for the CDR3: TGCGCCAGCAGCTTGCGCAGGGGGGAGTACAATGAGCAGTTCTTC.